This T cell receptor (beta chain) derives from a study of long-term antiretroviral therapy in people with HIV. They ran version v3.0 of the immunoSEQ assay at survey level. Method: immunoSEQ multiplex PCR; TCRdb's copy keeps in-frame clones and lacks some. There are fewer than 40,000 clones in the sample; about nine tenths occur only once, and 4% lies in the top ten. The CDR3 runs to 16 residues. The V and J ends lost 0 bases and 2 bases respectively, with 15 bases between them. The germline V gene encodes CDR1 SGHRS and CDR2 YFSETQ. Material: unsorted PBMCs, obtained 1.2 years after starting antiretroviral therapy. The sequence was collected from a woman aged 45 to 65 with HIV. The chain has TRBV5-1 and TRBJ2-7; tentatively, D is TRBD2 (5 bases). CDR3 protein: CASSLVARSVPYEQYF. In nucleotides, the CDR3 is TGCGCCAGCAGCTTGGTAGCGCGGTCGGTCCCCTACGAGCAGTACTTC.